These 32 T cell receptor beta chains share one sample of origin, sequenced in a study of blood T cell repertoires in COVID-19. Assay: immunoSEQ multiplex PCR; the TCRdb copy retains only in-frame clones and omits some. The data contain more than 110,000 clones, approximately 78% of them singletons. Material for sequencing was peripheral blood. The receptors here all came from a woman over 75 with acute or convalescent COVID-19.

This chain joins TRBV11-3 and TRBJ2-1, with TRBD2 as a possible D gene (6 bases). Germline loops: CDR1 SGHNT, CDR2 YENEEA. The CDR3 runs to 15 residues. The V end was cut by 4 bases, the J end by 0 bases, with 10 bases between. This chain's CDR3 is CASSSGASSYNEQFF. For the CDR3, the DNA is TGTGCCAGCAGCTCGGGAGCGAGCTCCTACAATGAGCAGTTCTTC.

The rearrangement links TRBV7-9 to TRBJ1-1; D might be TRBD1 (6 bases). This CDR3 region has 14 residues. Germline V lookup: CDR1 SEHNR, CDR2 FQNEAQ (reference sequence). Trimming left V 6 bases short and J 5 bases short, with 16 bases between. The DNA for the CDR3 is TGTGCCAGCAGTCAGGGGCGGGTGGAAACTGAAGCTTTCTTT. Translating it yields CASSQGRVETEAFF.

This chain connects TRBV19 to TRBJ2-7; D remains unclear. The V end was cut by 3 bases, the J end by 4 bases, with 10 bases between. The V gene's germline CDR1 is LNHDA and CDR2 SQIVND (reference sequence). The CDR3 has 13 residues. The CDR3 DNA follows: TGTGCCAGTAGTATTACAGTAAAATACGAGCAGTACTTC. Its protein is CASSITVKYEQYF.

This clone appeared a few times. The chain couples TRBV21-1 to TRBJ1-5; the D call of TRBD1 is as the table states it, not checked on the DNA. TRBV21-1 has pseudogene status. The CDR3 covers 15 residues. The CDR3 nucleotides are TGTGCCAGCAGCATAAGACAGACGGTGGGACAGCCCCAGCATTTT. Encoded protein: CASSIRQTVGQPQHF.

CDR3 nucleotides: TGCGCCAGCAGCTTGGAGGACAGGGAATCCGACACCATATATTTT. Its translation: CASSLEDRESDTIYF. The chain recombines TRBV5-1 with TRBJ1-3; TRBD1 matches 8 bases. This CDR3 contains 15 residues. Losses at the gene ends were 0 bases for V and 8 bases for J; bases not matched to a gene: 7. CDR1 and CDR2 from the germline V gene are SGHRS and YFSETQ. Full variable domain (outside the CDR3, taken from reference TRBV5-1 and TRBJ1-3): KAGVTQTPRYLIKTRGQQVTLSCSPISGHRSVSWYQQTPGQGLQFLFEYFSETQRNKGNFPGRFSGRQFSNSRSEMNVSTLELGDSALYLCASSLEDRESDTIYFGEGSWLTVV.

This clone has at least ten counts. The genes are TRBV19 and TRBJ2-7; 7 nucleotides match TRBD2. The CDR3 extends over 14 amino acids. V lost 6 bases, J lost 3 bases, and 8 bases stayed unmatched. CDR1 LNHDA and CDR2 SQIVND come from the germline V gene (reference sequence). Written as DNA, the CDR3 is TGTGCCAGTAGCCCGGGAGGATTAAACTACGAGCAGTACTTC. It is translated as CASSPGGLNYEQYF.

The chain employs TRBV19 and TRBJ1-1; D possibly corresponds to TRBD1 (6 bases). Germline loops: CDR1 LNHDA, CDR2 SQIVND (reference sequence). V lost 6 bases and J lost 5, with 13 bases in between. The CDR3 length is 13 residues. CDR3 protein: CASRETGPTEAFF. For the CDR3, the DNA is TGTGCCAGTAGGGAGACAGGACCTACTGAAGCTTTCTTT.

This rearrangement joins TRBV5-1 to TRBJ2-3; tentatively, D is TRBD1 (6 bases). The CDR3 sequence is 15 residues long. CDR1 is SGHRS, CDR2 YFSETQ, per germline. Trimming pared 5 bases from V and 2 bases from J, leaving 15 bases between. CDR3 amino acids: CASRLGQGTTDTQYF. DNA of the CDR3: TGCGCCAGCAGGTTAGGGCAGGGGACCACAGATACGCAGTATTTT.

The chain has TRBV5-1 and TRBJ2-5; TRBD2 aligns across 7 bases. Germline V gives CDR1 SGHRS, CDR2 YFSETQ. Trimming took 1 base from V and 4 from J; bases not matched to a gene: 10. The CDR3 is made up of 16 amino acids. The CDR3 spells CASSLSWTGGGETQYF. In nucleotides, the CDR3 is TGCGCCAGCAGCTTGTCCTGGACGGGGGGAGGAGAGACCCAGTACTTC.

The chain has TRBV15 and TRBJ1-5; D is possibly TRBD1 (5 bases). Between the trimmed V and J ends, which lost 0 bases and 2 bases, there was a span of 8 bases. Looked up from germline, CDR1 is LNHNV and CDR2 is YYDKDF (reference sequence). The CDR3 contains 15 residues. The CDR3 DNA follows: TGTGCCACCAGCAGAGAAACAGGAGGCAATCAGCCCCAGCATTTT. This sequence encodes CATSRETGGNQPQHF.

V and J are TRBV5-1 and TRBJ2-5, with 7 bases identical to TRBD1. The CDR3 contains 14 residues. CDR1 and CDR2 (germline): SGHRS, YFSETQ. V lost 4 bases and J lost 5; bases outside the gene matches: 8. The CDR3 loop reads CASSPGTVRETQYF. CDR3 DNA sequence: TGCGCCAGCAGCCCGGGGACAGTTCGGGAGACCCAGTACTTC.

This clone is a singleton in its sample. The CDR3 nucleotides read TGTGCCAGCAGTGAACTCAGCTACAATGAGCAGTTCTTC. Amino acids: CASSELSYNEQFF. The chain has TRBV6-1 and TRBJ2-1; D remains ambiguous. The CDR3 runs to 13 residues. Germline V lookup: CDR1 MNHNS, CDR2 SASEGT. V dropped 2 bases and J dropped 3 bases, with 5 bases sitting between them.

The chain couples TRBV10-2 to TRBJ2-5; the match to TRBD2 covers 13 bases. This CDR3 spans 14 amino acids. The V gene's germline CDR1 is WSHSY and CDR2 SAAADI. Germline trimming cut 6 bases from V and 3 bases from J; bases unmatched to any gene: 1. The CDR3 DNA reads TGCGCCAGCAGAGGACTAGCGGGAGAAGAGACCCAGTACTTC. Translating it yields CASRGLAGEETQYF.

This chain uses TRBV15 with TRBJ2-1; 10 bases align to TRBD2. The V segment lost 1 base and the J segment 8 bases; nucleotides outside the gene matches: 14. This CDR3 region has 18 residues. Looked up from germline, CDR1 is LNHNV and CDR2 is YYDKDF (reference sequence). The CDR3 DNA is TGTGCCACCAGCAGAGCCCCAGGCGGGCTAGCGGGAGATGATGAGCAGTTCTTC. Its protein product is CATSRAPGGLAGDDEQFF. The full variable domain, with the rest looked up from reference TRBV15 and TRBJ2-1, is DAMVIQNPRYQVTQFGKPVTLSCSQTLNHNVMYWYQQKSSQAPKLLFHYYDKDFNNEADTPDNFQSRRPNTSFCFLDIRSPGLGDTAMYLCATSRAPGGLAGDDEQFFGPGTRLTVL.

The chain links TRBV7-9 to TRBJ1-2; the D gene is possibly TRBD1 (5 bases). The CDR3 contains 12 residues. Trimming removed 1 base at V and 7 bases at J, with 7 bases between. Germline CDR1 reads SEHNR; CDR2 reads FQNEAQ (reference sequence). The CDR3 region is CASSLGQRGYTF. CDR3 nucleotides: TGTGCCAGCAGCTTAGGACAGCGTGGCTACACCTTC.

The chain is built from TRBV6-6 and TRBJ2-6; 7 nucleotides match TRBD2. This CDR3 region has 16 residues. CDR1 is MNHNY and CDR2 is SVGAGI in the germline V gene (reference sequence). The V gene end was trimmed by 7 bases and the J gene end by 2 bases; junction bases not matched to a gene: 8. The CDR3 DNA reads TGTGCCAGCATCAGGGACGGGGGGACTGGGGCCAACGTCCTGACTTTC. Its protein product is CASIRDGGTGANVLTF.

CDR3 coding DNA: TGTGCCAGCAGTTTGATCGGCCGCTGGGGACAGGGGATGTACAATGAGCAGTTCTTC. Its translation is CASSLIGRWGQGMYNEQFF. The chain is built from TRBV28 and TRBJ2-1; TRBD1 matches 10 bases. There are 19 residues in the CDR3. V dropped 3 bases and J dropped 4; count of bases not matched to a gene: 15. CDR1 is MDHEN, CDR2 SYDVKM, per germline.

This clone was found once. The rearrangement uses TRBV10-3 and TRBJ2-7, with 8 bases aligning to TRBD1. The ends lost 4 bases at V and 2 bases at J; junction bases unmatched: 7. This CDR3 has 15 amino acids. From germline, CDR1 is ENHRY and CDR2 SYGVKD. In DNA form, the CDR3 reads TGTGCCATCAGTGCGAGTAGGACAGGGACCTACGAGCAGTACTTC. Encoded protein: CAISASRTGTYEQYF.

This chain connects TRBV19 to TRBJ1-1; weak D call: TRBD1 (5 bases). The CDR3 contains 15 residues. Germline values: CDR1 LNHDA, CDR2 SQIVND (reference sequence). V lost 4 bases and J 4 bases, leaving 16 bases between the germline ends. This CDR3 is CASSTGGGFVTEAFF. The CDR3 DNA is TGTGCCAGTAGTACCGGCGGGGGGTTCGTCACTGAAGCTTTCTTT.

This rearrangement joins TRBV7-9 to TRBJ2-7; the D gene is possibly TRBD1 (6 bases). Between the trimmed V and J ends, which lost 0 bases and 6 bases, there was a span of 15 bases. Germline V gives CDR1 SEHNR, CDR2 FQNEAQ (reference sequence). The CDR3 runs 15 residues. This CDR3 reads CASSLATPGAFEQYF. The CDR3, as DNA: TGTGCCAGCAGCTTAGCCACCCCAGGGGCATTCGAGCAGTACTTC.

By share of the sample, this clone is medium-sized. The sample contains more than one DNA sequence encoding this CDR3. The gene calls are TRBV2 and TRBJ2-7; no clear D. CDR1 and CDR2 (germline): SNHLY, FYNNEI. Deletions cut 4 bases from V and 3 bases from J, with 7 bases between. The CDR3 spans 12 residues. The CDR3 nucleotides read TGTGCCAGCAGTGTACAGAGCTACGAGCAGTACTTC. This gives the protein CASSVQSYEQYF.

This clone was seen only once. The J gene is TRBJ1-3, the V gene TRBV12-3 or TRBV12-4; no definite D call. This CDR3 has 12 residues. V was cut by 4 bases and J by 4 bases, with 5 bases left in between. The CDR3 loop is CASSSQGNTIYF. As DNA, the CDR3 is TGTGCCAGCAGTTCACAGGGAAACACCATATATTTT.

The chain links TRBV10-3 to TRBJ1-1; no reliable D call. Germline CDR1 reads ENHRY; CDR2 reads SYGVKD. V gave up 0 bases and J gave up 1 base, with 9 bases separating them. The CDR3 contains 15 residues. The CDR3 DNA is TGTGCCATCAGTGAGTCCCAGGCGACGAACACTGAAGCTTTCTTT. Amino acid sequence: CAISESQATNTEAFF.

CDR3 DNA: TGTGCCAGCAGCCCTGGGTACAGGGGGCGTTACGAGCAGTACTTC. It translates to CASSPGYRGRYEQYF. The rearrangement links TRBV7-9 to TRBJ2-7; 9 bases match TRBD1. The CDR3 loop spans 15 amino acids. Germline lookup yields CDR1 SEHNR and CDR2 FQNEAQ (reference sequence). V lost 5 bases and J lost 4; bases outside the gene matches: 9.

This chain links TRBV4-1 with TRBJ2-2; D gene uncertain. The CDR3 has 14 amino acids. With 6 bases removed from V and 5 bases from J, the gap between germline ends came to 13 bases. CDR1 and CDR2 (germline): MGHRA, YSYEKL. The CDR3 DNA sequence: TGCGCCAGCAGAGAACCAACCCAGACCGGGGAGCTGTTTTTT. Amino acid sequence: CASREPTQTGELFF.

The chain joins TRBV7-8 to TRBJ1-2, with 8 nucleotides matching TRBD1. The germline CDR1 and CDR2 sequences are SGHVS and FQNEAQ. J lost 3 bases, V lost 2 bases, and 5 bases had no gene match. The CDR3 totals 15 residues. Written as DNA, the CDR3 is TGTGCCAGCAGCTTACATGACAGGGGACACTATGGCTACACCTTC. Protein sequence: CASSLHDRGHYGYTF.

This clone showed up many times. The rearrangement joins TRBV21-1 to TRBJ1-1; the D segment call TRBD1 is taken from the table without a DNA check. TRBV21-1 corresponds to a pseudogene. The CDR3 consists of 19 residues. The CDR3 nucleotides read TGTGCCAGCAGCAAAGGGTTCTGTTTGCGAGACAGGCAAAACACTGAAGCTTTCTTT. Translated: CASSKGFCLRDRQNTEAFF.

The gene calls are TRBV19 and TRBJ2-2, with 9 bases that match TRBD1. With 7 bases clipped from V and 4 bases from J, the junction kept 7 bases outside the gene matches. CDR3 length equals 15 residues. Germline V gene data show CDR1 as LNHDA and CDR2 as SQIVND (reference sequence). The CDR3 loop reads CASTGQGWATGELFF. In DNA form, the CDR3 reads TGTGCCAGTACTGGACAGGGGTGGGCCACCGGGGAGCTGTTTTTT.

J is TRBJ2-7 and V is TRBV4-2; TRBD2 matches 8 bases. The CDR3 contains 15 residues. The V and J ends lost 0 bases and 5 bases, in that order; junction bases with no gene match: 6. Germline-derived CDR1 and CDR2 are LGHNA and YNFKEQ. The CDR3 DNA is TGTGCCAGCAGCCAAGATCCCGGTAGCGGGAACGAGCAGTACTTC. Its translation: CASSQDPGSGNEQYF.

As concerns this clone: Distinct nucleotide sequences in the sample also encode this CDR3. CDR3 sequence (DNA): TGTGCCACCAGTGGGTACGGGGAGACCCAGTACTTC. It encodes CATSGYGETQYF. The chain recombines TRBV24-1 with TRBJ2-5; D is ambiguous. This CDR3 comprises 12 residues. The germline V gene has CDR1 KGHDR and CDR2 SFDVKD. V lost 5 bases and J lost 5, with 8 bases in between.

This clone was seen more than once but under ten times. The J gene is TRBJ2-3, the V gene TRBV3-1 (or the pseudogene TRBV3-2); a possible D gene is TRBD2 (6 bases). The CDR3 has 17 amino acids. Trimming shortened V by 3 bases and J by 3 bases, and 19 bases separated the two germline ends. Germline V lookup: CDR1 LGHDT, CDR2 YNNKEL (reference sequence). This chain's CDR3 is CASSHQLADRETDTQYF. The DNA for the CDR3 is TGTGCCAGCAGCCACCAACTGGCAGACCGGGAGACAGATACGCAGTATTTT.

Concerning this clone itself: Relative to the germline gene, one junction end is altered; a read error may explain this. The chain links TRBV5-4 to TRBJ1-6, with D possibly being TRBD1 (6 bases). The CDR3 is 15 residues long. Germline CDR1 SGHNT, CDR2 YYREEE (reference sequence). The CDR3 protein is CATSRGGGADSPLHF. Written as DNA, the CDR3 is TGTGCCACCAGCAGGGGAGGTGGCGCGGATTCACCCCTCCACTTT.